The 32 T cell receptor beta chains below all came from one sample that was sequenced in a study of blood T cell repertoires in COVID-19. Here immunoSEQ multiplex PCR was the method, and the copy in TCRdb shows in-frame clones only, minus some. The sample includes about 160,000 clones, roughly 80% of them seen just once. The sequenced sample consisted of peripheral blood. The source is a man in his 60s with acute or convalescent COVID-19.

The chain is built from TRBV7-7 and TRBJ2-5, with TRBD2 matching over 9 bases. The ends lost 1 base at V and 7 bases at J; junction bases unmatched: 7. Germline V gives CDR1 SSHAT, CDR2 FNYEAQ (reference sequence). The CDR3 extends over 15 amino acids. CDR3 bases: TGTGCCAGCAGCTTAGGCGGGGGGGTCCGGGGGACCCAGTACTTC. This codes for CASSLGGGVRGTQYF.

The J gene is TRBJ1-6, the V gene TRBV9, with 8 bases aligning to TRBD1. The ends lost 0 bases at V and 8 bases at J; junction bases unmatched: 4. The CDR3 spans 15 residues. Germline CDR1 is SGDLS and CDR2 is YYNGEE. CDR3 sequence (DNA): TGTGCCAGCAGCGTAGCTGCGACAGGGGATTCACCCCTCCACTTT. It translates to CASSVAATGDSPLHF.

The V and J genes are TRBV29-1 and TRBJ1-1; D is unresolved. Germline loops: CDR1 SQVTM, CDR2 ANQGSEA. There are 10 residues in the CDR3. Deletions cut 5 bases from V and 4 bases from J, with 5 bases between. The CDR3, as DNA: TGCAGCGTTCGGGTCACTGAAGCTTTCTTT. Its translation: CSVRVTEAFF.

J is TRBJ1-4 and V is TRBV10-2; 7 nucleotides match TRBD1. The CDR3 is made up of 13 amino acids. With V trimmed by 6 bases and J by 4 bases, 2 bases remained unmatched. CDR1 is WSHSY and CDR2 is SAAADI in the germline V gene. The CDR3 DNA reads TGCGCCAGCAGCGGACAGGTTAATGAAAAACTGTTTTTT. This translates into CASSGQVNEKLFF.

In this sample, this clone turned up a few times. J is TRBJ1-2 and V is TRBV25-1, with 10 bases matching TRBD1. With V trimmed by 4 bases and J by 5 bases, 4 bases remained unmatched. In germline, CDR1 is MGHDK, CDR2 SYGVNS. The length of the CDR3 is 14 residues. This chain's CDR3 is CASSGDRGLYGYTF. DNA for the CDR3: TGTGCCAGCAGTGGAGACAGGGGGCTTTATGGCTACACCTTC.

J is TRBJ1-1 and V is TRBV18, with a possible D match to TRBD1 (6 bases). Germline lookup yields CDR1 KGHSH and CDR2 LQKENI. The CDR3 covers 14 residues. V dropped 2 bases and J dropped 1 base, with 8 bases sitting between them. The CDR3 sequence: CASSPTGQNTEAFF. For the CDR3, the DNA is TGTGCCAGCTCACCAACGGGACAGAACACTGAAGCTTTCTTT.

This clone has a single count. The chain is built from TRBV6-6 and TRBJ2-7; tentatively, D is TRBD2 (7 bases). V gave up 0 bases and J gave up 1 base, with 13 bases separating them. Germline lookup yields CDR1 MNHNY and CDR2 SVGAGI (reference sequence). The CDR3 runs to 16 residues. The CDR3 nucleotides read TGTGCCAGCAGTTACTCGGGAGGGACAAAGTCCTACGAGCAGTACTTC. Encoded protein: CASSYSGGTKSYEQYF.

The rearrangement uses TRBV4-3 and TRBJ2-7; TRBD1 agrees at 10 bases. The CDR3 runs to 16 residues. With 1 base clipped from V and 2 bases from J, the junction kept 5 bases outside the gene matches. Germline lookup yields CDR1 LGHNA and CDR2 YSLEER. The CDR3 bases are TGCGCCAGCAGCCAAGCCGGGACAGGGGTCGCCTACGAGCAGTACTTC. The encoded protein is CASSQAGTGVAYEQYF.

The chain joins TRBV4-3 to TRBJ2-2; 10 bases map to TRBD2. V was pared by 0 bases and J by 8 bases, with 9 bases of the junction left unmatched. CDR1 is LGHNA, CDR2 YSLEER, per germline. CDR3 length: 17 residues. The CDR3 protein is CASSQDRSGGASGELFF. The CDR3 DNA reads as TGCGCCAGCAGCCAAGATAGGAGCGGGGGGGCCTCAGGGGAGCTGTTTTTT.

The chain has TRBV9 and TRBJ2-5, with 9 bases fitting TRBD1. The CDR3 is made up of 16 amino acids. CDR1 is SGDLS, CDR2 YYNGEE, per germline. V gave up 0 bases and J gave up 5 bases; unmatched junction bases: 8. This CDR3 is CASSVEVGTGLETQYF. CDR3 sequence (DNA): TGTGCCAGCAGCGTAGAAGTCGGGACAGGGTTGGAGACCCAGTACTTC.

In this sample, this clone turned up a few times. The chain joins TRBV21-1 to TRBJ2-1; TRBD1 reflects the table's D call only, with no check against the DNA. TRBV21-1 constitutes a pseudogene. This CDR3 is built from 17 residues. CDR3 sequence: CASSYRLTGVLGSEQFF. The CDR3 nucleotides read TGTGCCAGCAGTTATCGACTGACAGGCGTTTTAGGAAGTGAGCAGTTCTTC.

The rearrangement uses TRBV3-1 (or the pseudogene TRBV3-2) and TRBJ1-5; the D is unclear. Germline V gene lookup returns CDR1 LGHDT and CDR2 YNNKEL (reference sequence). CDR3 length: 12 residues. V dropped 0 bases and J dropped 6 bases, with 3 bases sitting between them. Here the CDR3 reads CASSQDRQPQHF. CDR3 bases: TGTGCCAGCAGCCAAGATCGTCAGCCCCAGCATTTT.

V usage is TRBV13 and J usage is TRBJ2-1; maybe TRBD2 (5 bases). The germline V gene has CDR1 PRHDT and CDR2 FYEKMQ (reference sequence). The CDR3 covers 14 residues. Trimming shortened V by 3 bases and J by 3 bases, and 9 bases separated the two germline ends. The CDR3 coding sequence is TGTGCCAGCAGCTTTACCGGGGACTACAATGAGCAGTTCTTC. Residues: CASSFTGDYNEQFF.

With respect to this clone: Other DNA sequences in the same sample also yield this CDR3. The V and J genes are TRBV3-1 (or the pseudogene TRBV3-2) and TRBJ1-2, with D maybe TRBD1 (5 bases). Germline-derived CDR1 and CDR2 are LGHDT and YNNKEL (reference sequence). This CDR3 contains 13 residues. V was shortened by 3 bases and J by 2 bases, with 7 bases between the two germline ends. CDR3 loop: CASSQAGNYGYTF. The CDR3 DNA follows: TGTGCCAGCAGCCAGGCAGGGAACTATGGCTACACCTTC.

This sequence joins TRBV6-5 and TRBJ1-4, with D tentatively TRBD1 (5 bases). The CDR3 runs 15 residues. V lost 0 bases, J lost 7 bases, and 12 bases lay in between. CDR1 and CDR2 from the germline V gene are MNHEY and SVGAGI. The DNA of the CDR3 is TGTGCCAGCAGTTACTCCGGAGGGGCTGTTGAAAAACTGTTTTTT. Translating gives CASSYSGGAVEKLFF.

The chain employs TRBV19 and TRBJ2-6; D gene uncertain. The CDR3 spans 15 residues. In germline, CDR1 is LNHDA, CDR2 SQIVND (reference sequence). The germline V and J ends were trimmed by 4 bases and 0 bases, with 7 bases remaining between them. CDR3 bases: TGTGCCAGTAGTACTACAGTCTCTGGGGCCAACGTCCTGACTTTC. The encoded protein is CASSTTVSGANVLTF.

V usage is TRBV27 and J usage is TRBJ1-2; D gene uncertain. The CDR3 is 14 residues long. The ends were cut back, 6 bases at V and 2 bases at J, with 13 bases in the middle. Germline V lookup: CDR1 MNHEY, CDR2 SMNVEV (reference sequence). CDR3 amino acids: CASRPAGGNYGYTF. The CDR3 DNA reads as TGTGCCAGCAGGCCCGCGGGAGGGAACTATGGCTACACCTTC.

CDR3 bases: TGTGCCAGCAGCACCCCGGGACTAGGATATGAGCAGTTCTTC. It is translated as CASSTPGLGYEQFF. The rearrangement joins TRBV5-6 to TRBJ2-1; 8 bases map to TRBD2. Per germline, CDR1 SGHDT and CDR2 YYEEEE. V dropped 4 bases and J dropped 8; count of bases not matched to a gene: 8. The CDR3 length is 14 residues. The variable domain in full, with the rest retrieved from reference TRBV5-6 and TRBJ2-1, is DAGVTQSPTHLIKTRGQQVTLRCSPKSGHDTVSWYQQALGQGPQFIFQYYEEEERQRGNFPDRFSGHQFPNYSSELNVNALLLGDSALYLCASSTPGLGYEQFFGPGTRLTVL.

V usage is TRBV18 and J usage is TRBJ2-1, with D tentatively TRBD1 (5 bases). V was pared by 3 bases and J by 8 bases, with 17 bases between. The germline CDR1 and CDR2 sequences are KGHSH and LQKENI. The CDR3 sequence is 15 residues long. CDR3 nucleotide sequence: TGTGCCAGCTCACCCGGCCAGGGAATTTGGGATGAGCAGTTCTTC. Its protein product is CASSPGQGIWDEQFF.

The V gene is TRBV19, the J gene TRBJ1-5; D is ambiguous. The CDR3 contains 14 residues. Germline lookup yields CDR1 LNHDA and CDR2 SQIVND (reference sequence). Trimming took 9 bases from V and 0 from J, leaving 12 bases between them. The CDR3 DNA reads TGTGCCAGCGAAGGAGATACTAGCAATCAGCCCCAGCATTTT. Translating it yields CASEGDTSNQPQHF.

This chain connects TRBV5-1 to TRBJ2-2, with TRBD2 identical over 10 bases. The CDR3 extends over 16 amino acids. Germline V gives CDR1 SGHRS, CDR2 YFSETQ. V gave up 0 bases and J gave up 5 bases; unmatched junction bases: 4. CDR3 region: CASSLALAGETGELFF. In DNA form, the CDR3 reads TGCGCCAGCAGCTTGGCTCTAGCGGGGGAAACCGGGGAGCTGTTTTTT.

This clone was counted between two and nine times. The chain combines TRBV4-3 with TRBJ1-1, with unresolved D. The germline CDR1 and CDR2 sequences are LGHNA and YSLEER. The V end lost 4 bases, the J end lost 0 bases, and 18 bases lay between the germline ends. The CDR3 is 17 residues long. The CDR3 protein is CASSPERMADMNTEAFF. In nucleotides, the CDR3 is TGCGCCAGCAGCCCTGAAAGAATGGCAGATATGAACACTGAAGCTTTCTTT.

The chain is built from TRBV9 and TRBJ1-1; unclear D gene. Germline-derived CDR1 and CDR2 are SGDLS and YYNGEE. This CDR3 is built from 13 residues. Trimming stripped 3 bases from V and 2 bases from J, with 8 bases between. The CDR3 nucleotides read TGTGCCAGCAGCGGCGTAAGTAACACTGAAGCTTTCTTT. Amino acid sequence: CASSGVSNTEAFF.

This rearrangement joins TRBV3-1 (or the pseudogene TRBV3-2) to TRBJ2-6; a weak D match, TRBD1 (6 bases). Germline V gene data show CDR1 as LGHDT and CDR2 as YNNKEL (reference sequence). CDR3 length equals 17 residues. V dropped 1 base and J dropped 1 base, with 11 bases sitting between them. CDR3 protein: CASSQVQGRSGANVLTF. As DNA, the CDR3 is TGTGCCAGCAGCCAAGTACAGGGCAGATCTGGGGCCAACGTCCTGACTTTC.

J is TRBJ1-2 and V is TRBV9; D gene uncertain. Trimming stripped 4 bases from V and 6 bases from J, with 13 bases between. The CDR3 covers 13 residues. From germline, CDR1 is SGDLS and CDR2 YYNGEE. CDR3 DNA: TGTGCCAGCAGCCAACCAGGACTGAATGGCTACACCTTC. It is translated as CASSQPGLNGYTF.

V and J are TRBV19 and TRBJ1-4, with 10 bases aligning to TRBD1. Losses at the gene ends were 4 bases for V and 5 bases for J; bases not matched to a gene: 7. The CDR3 sequence is 16 residues long. Germline assignment: CDR1 LNHDA and CDR2 SQIVND (reference sequence). The CDR3 loop reads CASSRLPGQGNEKLFF. The CDR3 bases are TGTGCCAGTAGTAGACTCCCGGGACAGGGGAATGAAAAACTGTTTTTT. The full variable domain, completed using reference TRBV19 and TRBJ1-4, is DGGITQSPKYLFRKEGQNVTLSCEQNLNHDAMYWYRQDPGQGLRLIYYSQIVNDFQKGDIAEGYSVSREKKESFPLTVTSAQKNPTAFYLCASSRLPGQGNEKLFFGSGTQLSVL.

The chain carries TRBV30 and TRBJ1-4; 8 bases line up with TRBD1. The trim removed 1 base at V and 5 bases at J, leaving 9 bases unmatched. This CDR3 spans 16 amino acids. Germline V gene sequence: CDR1 GTSNPN, CDR2 SVGIG (reference sequence). The CDR3 region has the DNA TGTGCCTGGAGTGGGGTCTTGGACAGGGTAAATGAAAAACTGTTTTTT. This encodes CAWSGVLDRVNEKLFF.

This chain uses TRBV10-3 with TRBJ1-6; D gene uncertain. V dropped 3 bases and J dropped 9 bases, with 18 bases sitting between them. The CDR3 is 16 residues long. Germline values: CDR1 ENHRY, CDR2 SYGVKD. CDR3 sequence reads: CAISDSGHGRSSPLHF. DNA of the CDR3: TGTGCCATCAGTGATAGCGGGCACGGGCGGTCTTCACCCCTCCACTTT.

V is TRBV5-4 and J is TRBJ1-3; D might be TRBD1 (6 bases). CDR3 length equals 15 residues. The V end lost 2 bases, the J end lost 3 bases, and 12 bases lay between the germline ends. CDR1 is SGHNT and CDR2 is YYREEE in the germline V gene (reference sequence). The CDR3 protein is CASSFGQNVGNTIYF. CDR3 in DNA: TGTGCCAGCAGCTTTGGACAGAACGTTGGAAACACCATATATTTT.

The V call is TRBV7-3, the J call TRBJ2-7; TRBD2 matches 7 bases. The length of the CDR3 is 14 residues. Germline V lookup: CDR1 SGHTA, CDR2 FQGTGA. V shed 2 bases, J shed 6 bases, and the junction held 7 bases outside the gene matches. The DNA for the CDR3 is TGTGCCAGCAGCTTAGACGGGGGGATTGGCGAGCAGTACTTC. Protein sequence: CASSLDGGIGEQYF.

This clone was observed a single time. The V call is TRBV14, the J call TRBJ1-1; TRBD1 matches 7 bases. The germline V gene encodes CDR1 SGHDN and CDR2 FVKESK. This CDR3 contains 14 residues. The ends lost 2 bases at V and 4 bases at J; junction bases unmatched: 4. Written as DNA, the CDR3 is TGTGCCAGCAGCCAAACGACAGGGAGCACTGAAGCTTTCTTT. Its translation: CASSQTTGSTEAFF.

The chain couples TRBV4-2 to TRBJ1-5, with 7 bases identical to TRBD1. The germline gives CDR1 LGHNA, CDR2 YNFKEQ. Germline trimming cut 5 bases from V and 5 bases from J; bases unmatched to any gene: 9. This CDR3 comprises 15 residues. For the CDR3, the DNA is TGTGCCAGCAGCGAGACAGGGTATGAGGATCAGCCCCAGCATTTT. It is translated as CASSETGYEDQPQHF.